The 21 T cell receptor beta chains in this list originate from one sample, sequenced in a study of T-cell reconstitution after alpha-beta-depleted transplantation in children. Researchers prepared the TCRbeta library using unique molecular identifiers, the study reports. TCRdb re-analysed the PCR reads in MiXCR, keeping a single row per CDR3 protein. The sample has under 750,000 distinct CDR3 sequences, more than 20% seen once; the top ten hold 13% to 15%. The material sequenced was PBMCs, mostly from graft donor cells, taken 360 days after TCRalphabeta/CD19-depleted stem cell transplant. These receptors originate from a boy under two years old who had a stem cell transplant for acute myeloid leukemia, so the T cells may come from the graft donor.

The J gene is TRBJ1-1, the V gene TRBV6-2 or TRBV6-3, with 7 bases fitting TRBD1. CDR3 size: 13 residues. J gave up 6 bases and V 6 bases, and 7 bases lay outside the gene matches. CDR1 and CDR2 from the germline V gene are MNHEY and SVGEGT. CDR3 DNA sequence: TGTGCCAGCAGACAAACAGGGGACTCTGAAGCTTTCTTT. It is translated as CASRQTGDSEAFF.

This clonotype has at least ten counts. The chain uses TRBV9 and TRBJ1-1; 9 nucleotides agree with TRBD1. The germline V gene encodes CDR1 SGDLS and CDR2 YYNGEE. Trimming took 6 bases from V and 5 from J; bases not matched to a gene: 8. The CDR3 consists of 14 residues. The CDR3 DNA is TGTGCCAGCAACCAACAGGGGGCGGAGACTGAAGCTTTCTTT. Translating it yields CASNQQGAETEAFF.

This clonotype was recorded many times. The chain employs TRBV2 and TRBJ2-1; possibly TRBD1 for D (5 bases). The germline V gene has CDR1 SNHLY and CDR2 FYNNEI. This CDR3 is 14 amino acids long. Trimming left V 6 bases short and J 2 bases short, with 11 bases between. The CDR3 loop is CASSARVTYNEQFF. CDR3 sequence (DNA): TGTGCCAGCAGCGCCAGGGTAACCTACAATGAGCAGTTCTTC.

The table lists this clonotype with a few counts. The chain combines TRBV5-1 with TRBJ2-3; no clear D gene. Germline V CDR1 and CDR2: SGHRS, YFSETQ. Trimming stripped 2 bases from V and 4 bases from J, with 11 bases between. The CDR3 runs 14 residues. DNA for the CDR3: TGCGCCAGCAGCTTTTTACCCTCCCCAGATACGCAGTATTTT. Amino acids: CASSFLPSPDTQYF.

This clonotype was observed a few times. The chain recombines TRBV20-1 with TRBJ1-2; possible D gene TRBD1, 5 bases. The CDR3 covers 13 residues. Germline V CDR1 and CDR2: DFQATT, SNEGSKA (reference sequence). The germline V and J ends were trimmed by 4 bases and 6 bases, with 15 bases remaining between them. The CDR3 reads CSAIDSGTHGYTF. The CDR3 region has the DNA TGCAGTGCTATCGATTCGGGGACGCATGGCTACACCTTC.

This clonotype was seen more than once but under ten times. The rearrangement uses TRBV5-6 and TRBJ2-7, with D possibly matching TRBD1 (5 bases). The CDR3 spans 13 residues. Germline V gene lookup returns CDR1 SGHDT and CDR2 YYEEEE. The V and J ends lost 2 bases and 5 bases respectively, with 11 bases between them. CDR3 residues: CASSFVRAHEQYF. The CDR3 coding sequence is TGTGCCAGCAGCTTTGTCAGGGCCCACGAGCAGTACTTC.

This clonotype was recorded at least ten times. J is TRBJ1-1 and V is TRBV20-1; D possibly corresponds to TRBD1 (6 bases). V was cut by 5 bases and J by 0 bases, with 10 bases left in between. From germline, CDR1 is DFQATT and CDR2 SNEGSKA (reference sequence). The CDR3 has 13 amino acids. CDR3 sequence reads: CSALRGLNTEAFF. The CDR3 DNA follows: TGCAGTGCTTTAAGGGGGTTGAACACTGAAGCTTTCTTT.

V and J are TRBV12-3 or TRBV12-4 and TRBJ2-4, with 9 bases fitting TRBD1. V lost 5 bases, J lost 2 bases, and 7 bases stayed unmatched. This CDR3 has 16 amino acids. As DNA, the CDR3 is TGTGCCAGCAGTCCGAGGACAGGGGATTCCAAAAACATTCAGTACTTC. This translates into CASSPRTGDSKNIQYF.

V is TRBV6-5 and J is TRBJ2-1, with TRBD2 matching 10 bases. With 2 bases clipped from V and 6 bases from J, the junction kept 4 bases outside the gene matches. This CDR3 has 15 residues. CDR1 and CDR2 (germline): MNHEY, SVGAGI. The CDR3 DNA reads TGTGCCAGCAGTTACGGTAGCGGGGGGATCAATGAGCAGTTCTTC. Residues: CASSYGSGGINEQFF.

This rearrangement joins TRBV29-1 to TRBJ2-7; D tentatively fits TRBD1 or TRBD2 (5 bases each). The CDR3 sequence is 13 residues long. V dropped 8 bases and J dropped 0 bases, with 14 bases sitting between them. CDR1 SQVTM and CDR2 ANQGSEA come from the germline V gene. CDR3 sequence (DNA): TGCAGCATCCGGGACGGGTACTCCTACGAGCAGTACTTC. It is translated as CSIRDGYSYEQYF.

This clonotype has ten or more counts. V gene TRBV29-1 combines with J gene TRBJ2-1; 9 positions agree with TRBD1. Germline lookup yields CDR1 SQVTM and CDR2 ANQGSEA. The CDR3 loop spans 12 amino acids. V lost 6 bases to trimming and J lost 9 bases; unmatched junction nucleotides: 6. The CDR3 bases are TGCAGCGTCTGGGACAGGGTGGGTGAGCAGTTCTTC. Translated: CSVWDRVGEQFF.

In its sample, this clonotype was seen many times. The CDR3 loop reads CASSFGAPGSYYEQYV. As DNA, the CDR3 is TGTGCCAGCAGCTTCGGGGCCCCTGGGAGCTACTACGAGCAGTACGTC. The chain combines TRBV5-5 with TRBJ2-7, with D possibly called TRBD1 or TRBD2 (5 bases each). V lost 2 bases and J lost 3, with 18 bases in between. The CDR3 has 16 residues. Germline-derived CDR1 and CDR2 are SGHKS and YYEKEE (reference sequence).

This clonotype was seen at least ten times. This chain connects TRBV7-2 to TRBJ2-2; D remains ambiguous. V gave up 7 bases and J gave up 3 bases, with 12 bases separating them. Germline V gives CDR1 SGHTA, CDR2 FQGNSA. This CDR3 comprises 14 residues. The CDR3, as DNA: TGTGCCAGCACCACCCATGTAGACACCGGGGAGCTGTTTTTT. As protein: CASTTHVDTGELFF.

This clonotype came up many times. The chain joins TRBV28 to TRBJ2-7; weak D call: TRBD1 (6 bases). The CDR3 is made up of 12 amino acids. Germline lookup yields CDR1 MDHEN and CDR2 SYDVKM. The V and J ends lost 2 bases and 5 bases respectively, with 7 bases between them. The CDR3 loop is CASSLQGHEQYV. CDR3 DNA: TGTGCCAGCAGTTTACAGGGGCACGAGCAGTACGTC.

This clonotype was observed a few times. The rearrangement uses TRBV7-2 and TRBJ2-1, with D tentatively TRBD1 (6 bases). Trimming shortened V by 4 bases and J by 6 bases, and 13 bases separated the two germline ends. The CDR3 is made up of 14 amino acids. Germline values: CDR1 SGHTA, CDR2 FQGNSA. CDR3: CASSWLQGFNEQFF. CDR3 bases: TGTGCCAGCAGCTGGCTGCAGGGGTTCAATGAGCAGTTCTTC. Filled out from reference TRBV7-2 and TRBJ2-1, the complete variable domain reads GAGVSQSPSNKVTEKGKDVELRCDPISGHTALYWYRQSLGQGLEFLIYFQGNSAPDKSGLPSDRFSAERTGGSVSTLTIQRTQQEDSAVYLCASSWLQGFNEQFFGPGTRLTVL.

The chain carries TRBV20-1 and TRBJ1-2, with TRBD1 as a possible D gene (6 bases). CDR1 and CDR2 (germline): DFQATT, SNEGSKA (reference sequence). There are 11 residues in the CDR3. Trimming pared 5 bases from V and 7 bases from J, leaving 11 bases between. CDR3 DNA: TGCAGTGCTCCAGGGGTTGGTGGCTACACCTTC. It encodes CSAPGVGGYTF.

J is TRBJ1-2 and V is TRBV5-1, with 9 bases aligning to TRBD1. Germline V gene lookup returns CDR1 SGHRS and CDR2 YFSETQ. With V trimmed by 5 bases and J by 8 bases, 7 bases remained unmatched. The CDR3 consists of 13 residues. The CDR3 here is CASRYDRGIGYTF. The CDR3, as DNA: TGCGCCAGCAGATATGACAGGGGGATCGGCTACACCTTC.

The chain carries TRBV12-3 or TRBV12-4 and TRBJ2-2; TRBD1 matches at 7 bases. This CDR3 spans 14 amino acids. V trimming: 6 bases; J trimming: 6 bases; junction bases outside the gene matches: 7. As DNA, the CDR3 is TGTGCCAGCAGGCTTAGTACAGGGGCCGGGGAGCTGTTTTTT. It translates to CASRLSTGAGELFF.

A note on this clonotype: This may come from a read error, since a much larger clone is one base off. V gene TRBV29-1 combines with J gene TRBJ1-2; D not certain. CDR3 size: 12 residues. Germline lookup yields CDR1 SQVTM and CDR2 ANQGSEA. The CDR3 DNA follows: TGCAGCGCCACACTGAACCTCTATGGCTACTCCTTC. Amino acids: CSATLNLYGYSF. Full variable domain (rest looked up from reference TRBV29-1 and TRBJ1-2): SAVISQKPSRDICQRGTSLTIQCQVDSQVTMMFWYRQQPGQSLTLIATANQGSEATYESGFVIDKFPISRPNLTFSTLTVSNMSPEDSSIYLCSATLNLYGYSFGSGTRLTVV.

There are a few counts of this clonotype. The V and J genes are TRBV15 and TRBJ1-5; 8 bases line up with TRBD1. Germline lookup yields CDR1 LNHNV and CDR2 YYDKDF (reference sequence). The trim removed 0 bases at V and 7 bases at J, leaving 8 bases unmatched. The CDR3 length is 16 residues. The CDR3, as DNA: TGTGCCACCAGCAGAGATGGCCAGGGGGCAGGCCAGCCCCAGCATTTT. This gives the protein CATSRDGQGAGQPQHF. Full variable domain (rest looked up from reference TRBV15 and TRBJ1-5): DAMVIQNPRYQVTQFGKPVTLSCSQTLNHNVMYWYQQKSSQAPKLLFHYYDKDFNNEADTPDNFQSRRPNTSFCFLDIRSPGLGDTAMYLCATSRDGQGAGQPQHFGDGTRLSIL.

CDR3 coding DNA: TGTGCCAGCAGCTCAATAAGAGGGAGAGGAGAGACCCAGTACTTC. Its protein product is CASSSIRGRGETQYF. The V call is TRBV7-2, the J call TRBJ2-5; tentative D call: TRBD2 (5 bases). The CDR3 loop spans 15 amino acids. Germline-derived CDR1 and CDR2 are SGHTA and FQGNSA. V shed 4 bases and J shed 4 bases, with 16 bases lying between them.